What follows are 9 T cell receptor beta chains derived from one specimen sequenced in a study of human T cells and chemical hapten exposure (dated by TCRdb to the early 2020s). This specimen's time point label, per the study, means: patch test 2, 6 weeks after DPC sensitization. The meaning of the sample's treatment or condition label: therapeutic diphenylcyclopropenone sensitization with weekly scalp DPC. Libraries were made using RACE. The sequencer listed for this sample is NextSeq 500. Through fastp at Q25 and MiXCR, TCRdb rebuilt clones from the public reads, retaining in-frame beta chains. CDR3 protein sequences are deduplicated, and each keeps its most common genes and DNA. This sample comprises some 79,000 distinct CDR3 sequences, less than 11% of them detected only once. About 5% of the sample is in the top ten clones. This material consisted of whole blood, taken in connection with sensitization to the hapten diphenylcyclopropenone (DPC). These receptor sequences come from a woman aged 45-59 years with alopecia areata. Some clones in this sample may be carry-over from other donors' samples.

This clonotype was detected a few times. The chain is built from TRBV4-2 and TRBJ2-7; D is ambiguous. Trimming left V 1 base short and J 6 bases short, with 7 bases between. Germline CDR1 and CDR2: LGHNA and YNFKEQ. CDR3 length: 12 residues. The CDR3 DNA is TGTGCCAGCAGCCAAGTTTCCCGCGAGCAGTACTTC. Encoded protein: CASSQVSREQYF.

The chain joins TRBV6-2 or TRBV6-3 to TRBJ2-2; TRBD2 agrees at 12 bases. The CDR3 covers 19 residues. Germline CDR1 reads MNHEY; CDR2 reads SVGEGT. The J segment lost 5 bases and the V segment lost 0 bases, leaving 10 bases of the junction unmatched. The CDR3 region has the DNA TGTGCCAGCAGTTACTCGTCACTAGCGGGAGGCCCAGGTACCGGGGAGCTGTTTTTT. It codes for CASSYSSLAGGPGTGELFF.

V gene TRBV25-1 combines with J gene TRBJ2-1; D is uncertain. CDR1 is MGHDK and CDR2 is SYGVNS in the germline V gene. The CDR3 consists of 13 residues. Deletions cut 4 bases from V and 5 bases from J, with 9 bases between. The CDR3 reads CASSGNWDNEQFF. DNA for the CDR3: TGTGCCAGCAGTGGTAACTGGGACAATGAGCAGTTCTTC.

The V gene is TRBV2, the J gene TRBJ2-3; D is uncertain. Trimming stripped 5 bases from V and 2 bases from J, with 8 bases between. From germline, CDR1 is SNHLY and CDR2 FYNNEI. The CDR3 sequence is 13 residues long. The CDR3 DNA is TGTGCCAGCAGTTTTCTAAACACAGATACGCAGTATTTT. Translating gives CASSFLNTDTQYF.

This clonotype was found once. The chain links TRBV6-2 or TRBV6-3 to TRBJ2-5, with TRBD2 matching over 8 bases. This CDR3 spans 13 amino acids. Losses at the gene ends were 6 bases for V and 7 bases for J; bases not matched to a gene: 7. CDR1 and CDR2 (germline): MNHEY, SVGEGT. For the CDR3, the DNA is TGTGCCAGCAGGAGACTAGCGAACCGGACCCAGTACTTC. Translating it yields CASRRLANRTQYF.

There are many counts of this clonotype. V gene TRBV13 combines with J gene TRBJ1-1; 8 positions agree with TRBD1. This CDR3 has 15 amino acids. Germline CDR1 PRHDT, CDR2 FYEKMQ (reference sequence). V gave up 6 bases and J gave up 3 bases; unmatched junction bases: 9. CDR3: CASRKAGGSHTEAFF. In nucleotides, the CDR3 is TGTGCCAGCAGGAAAGCAGGGGGCAGTCACACTGAAGCTTTCTTT.

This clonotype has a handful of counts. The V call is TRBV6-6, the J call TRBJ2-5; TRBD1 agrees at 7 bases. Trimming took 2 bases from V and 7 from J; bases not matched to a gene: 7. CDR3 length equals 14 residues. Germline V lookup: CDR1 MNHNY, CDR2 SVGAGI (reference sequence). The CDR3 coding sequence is TGTGCCAGCAGTTACGGGGACAGTCTTGGGACCCAGTACTTC. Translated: CASSYGDSLGTQYF.

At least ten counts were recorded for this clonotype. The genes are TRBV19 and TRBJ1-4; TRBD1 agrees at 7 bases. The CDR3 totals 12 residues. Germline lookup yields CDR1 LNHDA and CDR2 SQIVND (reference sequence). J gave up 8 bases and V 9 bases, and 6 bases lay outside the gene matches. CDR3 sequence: CASNRGGEKLFF. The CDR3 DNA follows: TGTGCCAGCAACAGGGGAGGCGAAAAACTGTTTTTT. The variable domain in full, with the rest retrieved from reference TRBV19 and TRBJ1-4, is DGGITQSPKYLFRKEGQNVTLSCEQNLNHDAMYWYRQDPGQGLRLIYYSQIVNDFQKGDIAEGYSVSREKKESFPLTVTSAQKNPTAFYLCASNRGGEKLFFGSGTQLSVL.

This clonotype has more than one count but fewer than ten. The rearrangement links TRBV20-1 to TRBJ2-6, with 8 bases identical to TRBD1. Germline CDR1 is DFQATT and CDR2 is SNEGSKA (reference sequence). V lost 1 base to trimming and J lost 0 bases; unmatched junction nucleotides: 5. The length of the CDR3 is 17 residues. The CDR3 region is CSARVRDRTSGANVLTF. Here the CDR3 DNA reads TGCAGTGCTAGAGTGAGGGACAGGACCTCTGGGGCCAACGTCCTGACTTTC.